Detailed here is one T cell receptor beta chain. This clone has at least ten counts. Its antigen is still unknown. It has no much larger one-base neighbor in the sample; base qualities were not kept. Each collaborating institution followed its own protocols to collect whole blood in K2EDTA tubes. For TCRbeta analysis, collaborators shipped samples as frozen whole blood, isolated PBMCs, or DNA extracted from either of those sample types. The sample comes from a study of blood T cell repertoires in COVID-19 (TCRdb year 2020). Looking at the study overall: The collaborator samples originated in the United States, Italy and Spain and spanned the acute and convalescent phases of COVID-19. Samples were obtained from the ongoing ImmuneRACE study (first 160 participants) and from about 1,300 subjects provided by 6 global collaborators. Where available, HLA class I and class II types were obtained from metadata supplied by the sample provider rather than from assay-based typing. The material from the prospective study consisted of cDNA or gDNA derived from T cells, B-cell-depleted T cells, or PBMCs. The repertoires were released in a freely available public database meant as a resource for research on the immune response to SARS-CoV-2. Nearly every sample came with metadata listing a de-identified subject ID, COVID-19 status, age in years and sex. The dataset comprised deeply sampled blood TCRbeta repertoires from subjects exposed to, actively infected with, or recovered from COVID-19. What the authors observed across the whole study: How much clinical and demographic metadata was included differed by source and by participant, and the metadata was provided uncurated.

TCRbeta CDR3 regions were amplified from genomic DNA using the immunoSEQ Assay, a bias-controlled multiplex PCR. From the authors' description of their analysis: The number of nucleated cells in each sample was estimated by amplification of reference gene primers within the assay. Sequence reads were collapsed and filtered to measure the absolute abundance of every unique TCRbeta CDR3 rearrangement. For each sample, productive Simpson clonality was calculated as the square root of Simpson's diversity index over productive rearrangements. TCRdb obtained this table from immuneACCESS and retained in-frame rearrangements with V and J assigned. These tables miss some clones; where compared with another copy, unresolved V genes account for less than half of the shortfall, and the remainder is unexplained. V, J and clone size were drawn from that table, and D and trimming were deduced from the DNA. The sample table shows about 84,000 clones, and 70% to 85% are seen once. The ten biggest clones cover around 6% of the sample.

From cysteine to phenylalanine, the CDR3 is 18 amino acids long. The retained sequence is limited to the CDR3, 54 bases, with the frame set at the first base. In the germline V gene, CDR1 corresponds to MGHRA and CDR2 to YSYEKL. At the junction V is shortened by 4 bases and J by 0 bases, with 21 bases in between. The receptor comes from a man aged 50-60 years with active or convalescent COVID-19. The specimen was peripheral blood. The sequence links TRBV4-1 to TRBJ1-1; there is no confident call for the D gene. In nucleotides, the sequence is TGCGCCAGCAGCCCAGGATTACTTCGGAGGGTCATGAACACTGAAGCTTTCTTT. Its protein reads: CASSPGLLRRVMNTEAFF.